This is a list of T cell receptor beta chains from one sample in a study of blood T cell repertoires in COVID-19. TCRdb's copy holds only in-frame clones and misses some; the assay was immunoSEQ multiplex PCR. The repertoire has about 110,000 clones, around 86% of them found once; the top ten carry roughly 4.2%. Specimen: peripheral blood. The source of these receptors is a man aged 45-60 years with acute or convalescent COVID-19. The CDR3 runs from the conserved cysteine through the conserved F or W. D genes are given only for firm matches. Not every row has a clone size; where given, it reads once, few, many or a size class.

TRBV6-5	NA	TRBJ2-7	NA	CASLPRRGGNYEQYF	TGTGCCAGCCTCCCCCGACGAGGCGGGAACTACGAGCAGTACTTC
TRBV6-5	NA	TRBJ1-2	NA	CASSPPTRVGYTF	TGTGCCAGCAGCCCCCCCACCCGGGTCGGCTACACCTTC
TRBV18	NA	TRBJ2-1	TRBD2	CASSPVTSGSYNEQFF	TGTGCCAGCTCACCAGTAACTAGCGGGAGTTACAATGAGCAGTTCTTC
TRBV5-1	NA	TRBJ2-1	NA	CASSFSGLDNEQFF	TGCGCCAGCAGCTTCTCCGGGTTAGACAATGAGCAGTTCTTC
TRBV6-5	once	TRBJ1-1	NA	CASSYTRGRTEAFF	TGTGCCAGCAGTTACACCAGGGGTAGGACTGAAGCTTTCTTT
TRBV5-5	NA	TRBJ1-3	NA	CASSLYGENTIYF	TGTGCCAGCAGCTTATACGGTGAAAACACCATATATTTT
TRBV7-8	NA	TRBJ2-1	NA	CASSNINEQFF	TGTGCCAGCAGCAATATCAATGAGCAGTTCTTC
TRBV3-1/TRBV3-2	NA	TRBJ2-2	TRBD2	CASSQNKASGRAGELFF	TGTGCCAGCAGCCAAAATAAGGCTAGCGGGAGGGCCGGGGAGCTGTTTTTT
TRBV5-4	NA	TRBJ2-3	TRBD1	CASSPGTGGLRDTQYF	TGTGCCAGCAGCCCGGGAACAGGGGGTCTTCGGGATACGCAGTATTTT
TRBV28	NA	TRBJ1-5	TRBD1	CASRENRGRVQPQHF	TGTGCCAGCAGGGAAAACAGGGGCCGGGTTCAGCCCCAGCATTTT
TRBV3-1/TRBV3-2	NA	TRBJ2-5	NA	CASSQVQYQETQYF	TGTGCCAGCAGCCAAGTACAGTACCAAGAGACCCAGTACTTC
TRBV7-8	NA	TRBJ2-1	NA	CASSFALASHDEQFF	TGTGCCAGCAGCTTCGCTCTAGCGAGTCACGATGAGCAGTTCTTC
TRBV10-2	NA	TRBJ2-7	NA	CASSEGQPKSYEQYF	TGCGCCAGCAGTGAGGGACAGCCAAAATCCTACGAGCAGTACTTC
TRBV4-1	NA	TRBJ1-5	NA	CASSPLGGPNQPQHF	TGCGCCAGCAGTCCCCTCGGGGGGCCTAATCAGCCCCAGCATTTT
TRBV5-1	once	TRBJ2-1	TRBD2	CASSPGLAGGIGEQFF	TGCGCCAGCAGCCCGGGACTAGCGGGAGGTATCGGTGAGCAGTTCTTC
TRBV7-3	NA	TRBJ1-2	TRBD1	CASSSGTGALNYGYTF	TGTGCCAGCAGCTCCGGGACAGGGGCGTTAAACTATGGCTACACCTTC
TRBV5-1	NA	TRBJ1-2	NA	CASKEGLDGYTF	TGCGCCAGCAAGGAGGGATTAGATGGCTACACCTTC
TRBV13	NA	TRBJ2-2	NA	CASSLMRDSQSRKLFF	TGTGCCAGCAGCTTAATGCGAGACAGCCAGTCCAGGAAGCTGTTTTTT
TRBV29-1	NA	TRBJ2-3	NA	CSVEGRQGMTDTQYF	TGCAGCGTTGAAGGGCGTCAGGGGATGACAGATACGCAGTATTTT
TRBV6-5	NA	TRBJ1-4	NA	CASKRQVGTNEKLFF	TGTGCCAGCAAGAGACAGGTCGGAACTAATGAAAAACTGTTTTTT
TRBV5-1	NA	TRBJ2-1	TRBD2	CASSPGLARNNEQFF	TGCGCCAGCAGCCCGGGACTAGCGAGAAACAATGAGCAGTTCTTC
TRBV19	NA	TRBJ1-3	NA	CASSMRGNTIYF	TGTGCCAGTAGTATGCGAGGAAACACCATATATTTT
TRBV19	NA	TRBJ1-3	NA	CASNPDSSGNTIYF	TGTGCCAGTAACCCGGACAGCTCTGGAAACACCATATATTTT
TRBV27	NA	TRBJ1-6	NA	CASNLGGLNSPLHF	TGTGCCAGCAACTTGGGGGGTCTTAATTCACCCCTCCACTTT
TRBV24-1	NA	TRBJ1-2	NA	CATSDFGYGYTF	TGTGCCACCAGTGATTTCGGCTATGGCTACACCTTC
TRBV19	NA	TRBJ2-2	TRBD2	CASELRGVYTGELFF	TGTGCCAGTGAGTTACGGGGGGTTTACACCGGGGAGCTGTTTTTT
TRBV14	NA	TRBJ1-2	NA	CASSQDLRGFFGYTF	TGTGCCAGCAGCCAAGATCTGCGAGGGTTCTTTGGCTACACCTTC
TRBV1	few	TRBJ1-5	NA	CTSSPLGGANQPQHF	TGCACCAGCAGCCCCTTGGGAGGGGCAAATCAGCCCCAGCATTTT
TRBV7-9	NA	TRBJ2-7	TRBD2	CASSETTSGKRYEQYF	TGTGCCAGCAGCGAAACGACTAGCGGGAAGCGCTACGAGCAGTACTTC
TRBV20-1	NA	TRBJ1-1	NA	CSASHGREAAAFF	TGCAGTGCTAGTCACGGCAGGGAGGCAGCAGCTTTCTTT
TRBV3-1/TRBV3-2	few	TRBJ2-7	TRBD2	CASRHRTSGVYEQYF	TGTGCCAGCAGACATAGGACTAGCGGGGTCTACGAGCAGTACTTC
TRBV5-1	NA	TRBJ2-5	TRBD1	CASSPGQAQETQYF	TGCGCCAGCAGCCCGGGACAGGCCCAAGAGACCCAGTACTTC
TRBV4-1	NA	TRBJ2-1	TRBD2	CASSQDRLAGYNEQFF	TGCGCCAGCAGCCAAGACAGACTAGCGGGGTACAATGAGCAGTTCTTC
TRBV20-1	NA	TRBJ2-2	TRBD2	CSASVGLAGGGGELFF	TGCAGTGCTAGTGTGGGACTAGCGGGGGGCGGCGGGGAGCTGTTTTTT
TRBV7-3	few	TRBJ1-6	NA	CASSPGGAGSPLHF	TGTGCCAGCAGCCCCGGGGGGGCTGGCTCACCCCTCCACTTT
TRBV6-5	NA	TRBJ2-7	TRBD1	CASSQDRGPYEQYF	TGTGCCAGCAGCCAGGACAGGGGACCTTACGAGCAGTACTTC
TRBV11-2	NA	TRBJ1-1	NA	CASSPEPGLPEAFF	TGTGCCAGCAGCCCGGAACCGGGACTGCCTGAAGCTTTCTTT
TRBV2	NA	TRBJ2-7	TRBD1	CASTGTDYEQYF	TGTGCCAGCACTGGGACAGACTACGAGCAGTACTTC
TRBV10-3	NA	TRBJ1-1	TRBD1	CATFLDRDTEAFF	TGTGCCACCTTCTTGGACAGGGACACTGAAGCTTTCTTT
TRBV12-3/TRBV12-4	NA	TRBJ2-7	NA	CASSLSPLYEQYF	TGTGCCAGCAGTTTAAGCCCGCTCTACGAGCAGTACTTC